This TCR beta chain stems from a study of molecular identifiers for immune sequencing clone quantification. On the study more broadly: In replicates, RNA from approximately 22,000 or 94,000 naive CD8 cells was split five ways, four sequenced. Study results and caveats: Single-cell amounts of spiked Jurkat TCR RNA were reportedly detectable among roughly 1 million naive cells.

Researchers sorted naive CD8 T cells as cells that were CD8+CD4-CCR7+CD45RA+. Listed TCR primers and previously described methods were used for bulk TCR libraries. TCRdb re-called the PCR reads with MiXCR, one entry per CDR3 protein. The sample yields hundreds of thousands of distinct CDR3 sequences, 25% seen once. Ten or more counts support this clonotype. Its antigen remains unidentified. The source of this sequence is a human donor in good health. Some libraries in this study had Jurkat cell RNA spiked in. The sequencing input was naive CD8+ T cells from blood, with Jurkat cell RNA spiked in. Stated subset: FACS-sorted CD8+CD4-CCR7+CD45RA+ naive T cells.

This CDR3 is CASSEADPQHF. The DNA of the CDR3 is TGTGCCAGCAGTGAAGCGGACCCCCAGCATTTT. This chain joins TRBV6-1 and TRBJ1-5, with unresolved D. Per the germline V gene, CDR1 is MNHNS and CDR2 is SASEGT. Trimming stripped 0 bases from V and 10 bases from J, with 4 bases between. The CDR3 is 11 amino acids.